The rows below give T cell receptor beta chains drawn from one sample of a study of cytomegalovirus exposure and HLA in healthy donors. Produced via immunoSEQ multiplex PCR; TCRdb's table is partial and in-frame only. The data contain 140,000 to 150,000 clones, roughly 80% of them singletons. The sequenced sample was PBMCs. These receptors all stem from a woman aged 40 to 50 in good health and CMV-seropositive. The CDR3 runs from the conserved cysteine through the conserved F or W. D genes are given only for firm matches. Clone size is stated in some rows and not others, as once, few, many or a class when expanded.

TRBV5-1	14	TRBD1	TRBJ2-7	few	CASSSTGNSYEQYF	TGCGCCAGCAGCTCGACAGGGAACTCCTACGAGCAGTACTTC
TRBV6-6	11	-	TRBJ2-3	-	CASARTDTQYF	TGTGCCAGCGCTAGGACAGATACGCAGTATTTT
TRBV5-6	12	-	TRBJ2-7	few	CASSLPGTEQYF	TGTGCCAGCAGCTTGCCAGGTACCGAGCAGTACTTC
TRBV7-2	13	TRBD1	TRBJ2-1	once	CASSLRPGQGVFF	TGTGCCAGCAGCTTAAGACCGGGACAGGGTGTGTTCTTC
TRBV6-5	14	-	TRBJ1-6	-	CASSYHTSNSPLHF	TGTGCCAGCAGTTACCACACCTCGAATTCACCCCTCCACTTT
TRBV6-5	14	TRBD1	TRBJ2-5	-	CASSYQHRGETQYF	TGTGCCAGCAGTTACCAACACAGGGGTGAGACCCAGTACTTC
TRBV6-6	15	-	TRBJ1-1	few	CASSSATGGGTEAFF	TGTGCCAGCAGTTCGGCTACAGGCGGGGGGACTGAAGCTTTCTTT
TRBV6-1	15	TRBD1	TRBJ2-3	-	CASTYRQGAADMQYF	TGTGCCAGCACATACCGACAGGGGGCGGCAGATATGCAGTATTTT
TRBV5-1	14	-	TRBJ1-5	-	CASSLGEVNQPQHF	TGCGCCAGCAGCTTGGGAGAGGTTAATCAGCCCCAGCATTTT
TRBV13	12	-	TRBJ2-1	-	CASSVLYNEQFF	TGTGCCAGCAGCGTCCTTTACAATGAGCAGTTCTTC
TRBV21-1	16	-	TRBJ2-2	-	CASSKVGHYHTGELFF	TGTGCCAGCAGCAAAGTTGGCCACTATCACACCGGGGAGCTGTTTTTT
TRBV7-9	15	TRBD1	TRBJ1-2	-	CASSLVVGQTYGYTF	TGTGCCAGCAGCTTAGTGGTGGGACAGACCTATGGCTACACCTTC
TRBV5-1	17	TRBD2	TRBJ2-3	few	CASSLELAGRGTDTQYF	TGCGCCAGCAGCTTGGAACTAGCGGGGAGGGGCACAGATACGCAGTATTTT
TRBV6-1	15	-	TRBJ1-3	-	CASKAGTNSGNTIYF	TGTGCCAGCAAAGCCGGGACAAATTCTGGAAACACCATATATTTT
TRBV4-2	15	-	TRBJ1-4	-	CASSQAGTPELLLFF	TGTGCCAGCAGCCAAGCCGGGACACCAGAGTTATTATTGTTTTTT
TRBV27	14	-	TRBJ1-2	-	CASSLGGELYGYTF	TGTGCCAGCAGTTTAGGGGGGGAGCTCTATGGCTACACCTTC
TRBV6-5	14	TRBD1	TRBJ1-2	-	CATRSGQGNYGYTF	TGTGCCACCCGGTCCGGACAGGGGAACTATGGCTACACCTTC
TRBV15	14	-	TRBJ1-2	-	CATSSEGGREGYTF	TGTGCCACCAGCAGTGAAGGGGGGCGGGAGGGCTACACCTTC
TRBV6-5	12	-	TRBJ2-7	few	CASKTVPAEQYF	TGTGCCAGCAAAACGGTACCCGCCGAGCAGTACTTC
TRBV19	18	-	TRBJ1-5	-	CASSFSRDSPNSNQPQHF	TGTGCCAGTAGCTTCTCTCGGGACTCACCAAATAGCAATCAGCCCCAGCATTTT
TRBV11-2	14	-	TRBJ2-1	-	CASSLVTSFPEQFF	TGTGCCAGCAGCTTAGTGACTAGTTTCCCTGAGCAGTTCTTC